The subject of this entry is one TCR beta chain. What it recognizes is unknown. This sample stems from a study of cytomegalovirus exposure and HLA in healthy donors. Researchers ran the PCR with 60 Vbeta and 13 Jbeta primers. Generated by immunoSEQ multiplex PCR, the TCRdb table keeps only in-frame clones and is missing some. Among 95,000 or so clones listed, roughly two thirds were seen once. The junction had 8 bases not matched to a gene; V was cut back by 2 bases and J by 6 bases. Germline V gene lookup returns CDR1 SGHNT and CDR2 YYREEE (reference sequence). The CDR3 covers 15 residues. Study results and limitations: About 90% or about 30% of the time was how often most TCR beta V segments were productive, according to an earlier analysis. V- and J-gene trimming in TCR beta was tied to a missense DCLRE1C variant by an analysis performed later. Approximately 160 TCR beta chains were listed as cytomegalovirus-associated.

The sample consisted of PBMCs. The genes are TRBV5-4 and TRBJ2-1, with 7 positions matching TRBD2. This receptor was obtained from a woman aged 45-65 years in good health and CMV-seropositive. The CDR3 coding sequence is TGTGCCAGCAGCTTAAGGACACCGGGGGGCAATGAGCAGTTCTTC. It specifies CASSLRTPGGNEQFF.